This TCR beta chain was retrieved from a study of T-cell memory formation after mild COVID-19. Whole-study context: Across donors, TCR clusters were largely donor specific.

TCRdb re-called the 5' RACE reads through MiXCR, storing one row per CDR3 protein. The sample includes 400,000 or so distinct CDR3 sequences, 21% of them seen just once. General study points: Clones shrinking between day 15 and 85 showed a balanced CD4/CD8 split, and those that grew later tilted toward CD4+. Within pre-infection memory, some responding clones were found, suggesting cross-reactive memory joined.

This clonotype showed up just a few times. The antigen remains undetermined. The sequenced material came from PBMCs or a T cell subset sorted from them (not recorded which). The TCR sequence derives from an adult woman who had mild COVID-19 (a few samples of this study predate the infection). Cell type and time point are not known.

The CDR3 nucleotides read TGTGCCAGCAGTTTTTCTGGACAGGGCCATCAGCCCCAGCATTTT. This gives the protein CASSFSGQGHQPQHF. The chain is built from TRBV12-3 or TRBV12-4 and TRBJ1-5; 8 positions match TRBD1. Trimming took 3 bases from V and 5 from J; bases not matched to a gene: 6. The CDR3 length is 15 residues.